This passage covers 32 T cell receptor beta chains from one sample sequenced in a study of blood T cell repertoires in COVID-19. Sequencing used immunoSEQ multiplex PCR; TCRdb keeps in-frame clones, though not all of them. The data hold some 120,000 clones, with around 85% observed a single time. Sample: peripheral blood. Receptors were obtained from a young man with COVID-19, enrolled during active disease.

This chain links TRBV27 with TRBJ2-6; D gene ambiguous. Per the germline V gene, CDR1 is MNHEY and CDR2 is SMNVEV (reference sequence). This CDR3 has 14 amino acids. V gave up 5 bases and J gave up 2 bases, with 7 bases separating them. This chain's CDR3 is CASSRVTGANVLTF. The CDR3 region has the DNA TGTGCCAGCAGTCGGGTAACTGGGGCCAACGTCCTGACTTTC.

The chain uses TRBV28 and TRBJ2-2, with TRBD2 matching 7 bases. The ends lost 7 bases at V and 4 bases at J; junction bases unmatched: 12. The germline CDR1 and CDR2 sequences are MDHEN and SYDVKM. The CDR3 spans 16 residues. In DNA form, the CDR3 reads TGTGCCAGCACCCCTGGGGGGGAGGAGGGCACCGGGGAGCTGTTTTTT. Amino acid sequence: CASTPGGEEGTGELFF. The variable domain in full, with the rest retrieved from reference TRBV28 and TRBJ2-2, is DVKVTQSSRYLVKRTGEKVFLECVQDMDHENMFWYRQDPGLGLRLIYFSYDVKMKEKGDIPEGYSVSREKKERFSLILESASTNQTSMYLCASTPGGEEGTGELFFGEGSRLTVL.

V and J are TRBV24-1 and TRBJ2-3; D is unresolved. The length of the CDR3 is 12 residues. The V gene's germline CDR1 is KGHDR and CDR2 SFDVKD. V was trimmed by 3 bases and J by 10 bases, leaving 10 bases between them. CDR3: CATSDEVTAQYF. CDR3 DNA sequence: TGTGCCACCAGTGATGAAGTCACTGCGCAGTATTTT.

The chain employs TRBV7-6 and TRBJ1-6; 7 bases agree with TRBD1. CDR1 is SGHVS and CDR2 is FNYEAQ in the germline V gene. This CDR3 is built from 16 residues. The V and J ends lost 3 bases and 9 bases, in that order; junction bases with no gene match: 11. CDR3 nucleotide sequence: TGTGCCAGCAGCTTGGCCACAAGGGGGCTTGGTTCACCCCTCCACTTT. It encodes CASSLATRGLGSPLHF.

The CDR3 nucleotides are TGTGCCAGCAGCGAGGGGACTAGCGGGTACAATGAGCAGTTCTTC. This codes for CASSEGTSGYNEQFF. The chain has TRBV9 and TRBJ2-1; 12 positions match TRBD2. Germline-derived CDR1 and CDR2 are SGDLS and YYNGEE. The V segment lost 3 bases and the J segment 4 bases; nucleotides outside the gene matches: 2. The CDR3 length is 15 residues.

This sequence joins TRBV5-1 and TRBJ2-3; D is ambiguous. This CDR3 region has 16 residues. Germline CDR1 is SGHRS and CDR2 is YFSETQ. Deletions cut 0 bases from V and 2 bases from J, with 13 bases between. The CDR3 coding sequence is TGCGCCAGCAGCTTGGCCCGGTTCGGTCCCACAGATACGCAGTATTTT. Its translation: CASSLARFGPTDTQYF.

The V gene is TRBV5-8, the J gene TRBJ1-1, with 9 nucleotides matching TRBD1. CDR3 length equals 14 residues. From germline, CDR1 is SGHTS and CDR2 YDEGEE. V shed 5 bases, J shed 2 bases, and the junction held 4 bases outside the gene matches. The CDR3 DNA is TGTGCCAGCAGGCAGGGACAGGGCAACACTGAAGCTTTCTTT. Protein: CASRQGQGNTEAFF.

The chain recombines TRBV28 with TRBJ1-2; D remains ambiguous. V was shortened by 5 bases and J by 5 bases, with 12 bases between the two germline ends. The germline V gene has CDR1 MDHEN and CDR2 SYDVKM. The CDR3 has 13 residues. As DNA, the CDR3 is TGTGCCAGCAGTCCGACTATTATTTATGGCTACACCTTC. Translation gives CASSPTIIYGYTF.

CDR3 region: CAWSLQGRAFF. CDR3 DNA sequence: TGTGCCTGGAGTCTTCAGGGGCGAGCTTTCTTT. This chain connects TRBV30 to TRBJ1-1, with D tentatively TRBD1 (6 bases). Trimming left V 2 bases short and J 10 bases short, with 11 bases between. CDR1 GTSNPN and CDR2 SVGIG come from the germline V gene (reference sequence). CDR3 length equals 11 residues.

The CDR3 DNA reads TGTGCCAGCAGCGTAGCTGGGGCGGGACAGATAAACACTGAAGCTTTCTTT. Amino acids: CASSVAGAGQINTEAFF. The genes are TRBV9 and TRBJ1-1, with 7 bases aligning to TRBD1. Germline CDR1 is SGDLS and CDR2 is YYNGEE. This CDR3 has 17 residues. Trimming at V came to 0 bases and at J to 2 bases, leaving 10 bases not matched to a gene.

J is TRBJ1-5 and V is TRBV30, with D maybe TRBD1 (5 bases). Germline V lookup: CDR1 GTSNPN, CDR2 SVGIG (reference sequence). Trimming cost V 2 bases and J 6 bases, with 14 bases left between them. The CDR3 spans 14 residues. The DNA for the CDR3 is TGTGCCTGGAGTCGGGGGAGCTTAGGTCAGCCCCAGCATTTT. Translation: CAWSRGSLGQPQHF.

The CDR3, as DNA: TGTGCCACCAGTGAAATCCGAACAGTGGCTTTCTTT. Protein sequence: CATSEIRTVAFF. The chain combines TRBV24-1 with TRBJ1-1; D is uncertain. Germline CDR1 reads KGHDR; CDR2 reads SFDVKD. V lost 4 bases and J lost 11, with 13 bases in between. The CDR3 contains 12 residues.

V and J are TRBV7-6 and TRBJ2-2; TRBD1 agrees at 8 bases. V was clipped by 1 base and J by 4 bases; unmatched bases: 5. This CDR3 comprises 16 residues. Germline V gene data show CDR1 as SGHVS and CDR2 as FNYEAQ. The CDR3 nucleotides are TGTGCCAGCAGCTTAGGGCAGGGGGCAATCACCGGGGAGCTGTTTTTT. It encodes CASSLGQGAITGELFF.

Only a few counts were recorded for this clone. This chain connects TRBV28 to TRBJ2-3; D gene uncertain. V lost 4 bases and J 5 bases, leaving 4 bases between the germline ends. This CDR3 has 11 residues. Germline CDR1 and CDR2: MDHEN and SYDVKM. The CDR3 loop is CASSSGDTQYF. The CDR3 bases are TGTGCCAGCAGTTCAGGAGATACGCAGTATTTT. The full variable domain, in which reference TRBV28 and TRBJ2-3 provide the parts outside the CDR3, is DVKVTQSSRYLVKRTGEKVFLECVQDMDHENMFWYRQDPGLGLRLIYFSYDVKMKEKGDIPEGYSVSREKKERFSLILESASTNQTSMYLCASSSGDTQYFGPGTRLTVL.

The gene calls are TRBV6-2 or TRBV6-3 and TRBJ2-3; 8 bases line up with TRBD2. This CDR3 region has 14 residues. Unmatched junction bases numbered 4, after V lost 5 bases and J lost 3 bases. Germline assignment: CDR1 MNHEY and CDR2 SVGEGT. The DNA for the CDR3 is TGTGCCAGCAGTAAGCGGGAGTATACAGATACGCAGTATTTT. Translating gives CASSKREYTDTQYF.

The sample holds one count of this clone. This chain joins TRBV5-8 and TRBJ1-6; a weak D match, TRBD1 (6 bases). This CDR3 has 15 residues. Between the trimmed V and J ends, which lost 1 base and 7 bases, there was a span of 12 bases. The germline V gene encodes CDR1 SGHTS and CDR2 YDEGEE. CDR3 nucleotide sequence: TGTGCCAGCAGCTTGTCGCAGGGGTTGAATTCACCCCTCCACTTT. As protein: CASSLSQGLNSPLHF.

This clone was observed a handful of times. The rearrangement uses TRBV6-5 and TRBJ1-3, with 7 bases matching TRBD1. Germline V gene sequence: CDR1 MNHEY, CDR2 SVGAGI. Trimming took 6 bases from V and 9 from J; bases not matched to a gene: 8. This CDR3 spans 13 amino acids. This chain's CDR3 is CASRIQGGGTIYF. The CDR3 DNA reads TGTGCCAGCAGAATCCAGGGGGGAGGCACCATATATTTT.

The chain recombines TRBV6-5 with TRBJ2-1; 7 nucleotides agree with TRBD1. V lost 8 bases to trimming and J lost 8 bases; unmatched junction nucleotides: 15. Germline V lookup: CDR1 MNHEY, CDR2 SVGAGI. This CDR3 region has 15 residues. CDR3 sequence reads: CASSLDRDSNYEQFF. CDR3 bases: TGTGCCAGCTCCTTAGACCGGGACAGTAACTATGAGCAGTTCTTC.

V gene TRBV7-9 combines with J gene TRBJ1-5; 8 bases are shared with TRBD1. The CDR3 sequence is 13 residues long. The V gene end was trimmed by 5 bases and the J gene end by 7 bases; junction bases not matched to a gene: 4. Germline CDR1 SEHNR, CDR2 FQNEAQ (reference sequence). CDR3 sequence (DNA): TGTGCCAGCAGCCTTACAGGGGGGCAGCCCCAGCATTTT. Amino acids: CASSLTGGQPQHF.

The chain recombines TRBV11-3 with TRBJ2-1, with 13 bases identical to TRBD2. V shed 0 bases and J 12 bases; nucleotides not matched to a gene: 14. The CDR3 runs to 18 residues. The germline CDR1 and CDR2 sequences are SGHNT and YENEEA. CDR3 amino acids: CASSLDGTSGITLQGQFF. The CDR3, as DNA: TGTGCCAGCAGCTTAGACGGGACTAGCGGGATAACTTTACAGGGGCAGTTCTTC. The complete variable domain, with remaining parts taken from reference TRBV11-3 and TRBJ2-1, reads EAGVVQSPRYKIIEKKQPVAFWCNPISGHNTLYWYLQNLGQGPELLIRYENEEAVDDSQLPKDRFSAERLKGVDSTLKIQPAELGDSAVYLCASSLDGTSGITLQGQFFGPGTRLTVL.

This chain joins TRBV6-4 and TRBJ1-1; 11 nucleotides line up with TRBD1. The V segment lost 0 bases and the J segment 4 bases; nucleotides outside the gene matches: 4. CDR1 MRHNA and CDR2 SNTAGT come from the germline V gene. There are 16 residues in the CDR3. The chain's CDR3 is CASSDSWTGGATEAFF. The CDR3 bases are TGTGCCAGCAGTGACTCCTGGACAGGGGGCGCCACTGAAGCTTTCTTT.

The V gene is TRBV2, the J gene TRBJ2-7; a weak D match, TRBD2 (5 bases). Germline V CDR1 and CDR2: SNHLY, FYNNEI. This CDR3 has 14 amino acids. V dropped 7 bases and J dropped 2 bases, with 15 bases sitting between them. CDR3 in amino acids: CASTAKGGAYEQYF. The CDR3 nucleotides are TGTGCCAGCACCGCAAAAGGAGGCGCCTACGAGCAGTACTTC.

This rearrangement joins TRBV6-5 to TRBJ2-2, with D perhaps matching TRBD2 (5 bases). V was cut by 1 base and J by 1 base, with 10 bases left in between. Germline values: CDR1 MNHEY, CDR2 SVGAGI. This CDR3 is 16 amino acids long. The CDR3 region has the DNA TGTGCCAGCAGTTACTTTGCGGGTGTGAACACCGGGGAGCTGTTTTTT. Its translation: CASSYFAGVNTGELFF.

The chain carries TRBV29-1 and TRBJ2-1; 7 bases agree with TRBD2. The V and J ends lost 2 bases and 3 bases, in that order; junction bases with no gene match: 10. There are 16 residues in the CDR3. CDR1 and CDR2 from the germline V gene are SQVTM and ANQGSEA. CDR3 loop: CSVERLAEKFYNEQFF. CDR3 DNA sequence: TGCAGCGTTGAACGGCTAGCGGAGAAGTTCTACAATGAGCAGTTCTTC.

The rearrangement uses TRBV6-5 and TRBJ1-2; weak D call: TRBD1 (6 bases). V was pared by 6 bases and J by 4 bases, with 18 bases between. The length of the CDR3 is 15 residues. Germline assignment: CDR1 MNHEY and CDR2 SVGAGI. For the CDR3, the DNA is TGTGCCAGCAGGGGCGTTGACAGGCCTTTCTATGGCTACACCTTC. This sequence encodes CASRGVDRPFYGYTF.

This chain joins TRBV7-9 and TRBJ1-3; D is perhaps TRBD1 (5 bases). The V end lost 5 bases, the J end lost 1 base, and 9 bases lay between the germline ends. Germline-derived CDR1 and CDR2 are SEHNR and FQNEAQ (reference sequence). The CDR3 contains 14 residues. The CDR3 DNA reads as TGTGCCAGCAGCGACGGGGGGTCTGGAAACACCATATATTTT. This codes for CASSDGGSGNTIYF.

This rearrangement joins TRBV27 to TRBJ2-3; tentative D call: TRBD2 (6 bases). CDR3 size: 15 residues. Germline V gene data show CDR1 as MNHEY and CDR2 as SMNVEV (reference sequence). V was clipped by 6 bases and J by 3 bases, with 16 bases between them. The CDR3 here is CASRSTGVRTDTQYF. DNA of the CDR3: TGTGCCAGCAGGTCTACGGGAGTAAGGACAGATACGCAGTATTTT.

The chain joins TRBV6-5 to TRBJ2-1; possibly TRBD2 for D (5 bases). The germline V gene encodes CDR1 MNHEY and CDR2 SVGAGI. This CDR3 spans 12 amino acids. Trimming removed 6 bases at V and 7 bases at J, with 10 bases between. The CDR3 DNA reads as TGTGCCAGCAGGAGCGGAGCAAATGAGCAGTTCTTC. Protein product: CASRSGANEQFF.

In DNA form, the CDR3 reads TGTGCCAGCAGCGCGCACTCACCCCTTAGTGGGACAGGATACAGCAACTATGGCTACACCTTC. Translating it yields CASSAHSPLSGTGYSNYGYTF. The chain links TRBV9 to TRBJ1-2; 8 bases are a match to TRBD1. This CDR3 has 21 residues. V lost 3 bases to trimming and J lost 2 bases; unmatched junction nucleotides: 24. Germline CDR1 is SGDLS and CDR2 is YYNGEE.

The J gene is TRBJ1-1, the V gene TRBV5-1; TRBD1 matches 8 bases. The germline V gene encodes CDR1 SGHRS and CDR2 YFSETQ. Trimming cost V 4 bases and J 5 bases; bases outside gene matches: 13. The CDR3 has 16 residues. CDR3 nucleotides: TGCGCCAGCAGCAAAAGGCCGGGACAGGCATTAACTGAAGCTTTCTTT. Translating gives CASSKRPGQALTEAFF. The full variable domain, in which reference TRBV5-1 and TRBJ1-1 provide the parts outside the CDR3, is KAGVTQTPRYLIKTRGQQVTLSCSPISGHRSVSWYQQTPGQGLQFLFEYFSETQRNKGNFPGRFSGRQFSNSRSEMNVSTLELGDSALYLCASSKRPGQALTEAFFGQGTRLTVV.

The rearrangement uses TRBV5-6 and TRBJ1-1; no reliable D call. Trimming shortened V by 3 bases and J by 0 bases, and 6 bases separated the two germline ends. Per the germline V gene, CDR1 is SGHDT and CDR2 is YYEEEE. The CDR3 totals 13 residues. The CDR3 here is CASSSAMNTEAFF. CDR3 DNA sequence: TGTGCCAGCAGCTCCGCGATGAACACTGAAGCTTTCTTT.

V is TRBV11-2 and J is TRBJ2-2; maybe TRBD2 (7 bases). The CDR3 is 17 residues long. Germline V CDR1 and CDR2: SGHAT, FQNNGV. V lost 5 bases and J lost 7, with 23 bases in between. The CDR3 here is CASSLLGGPKVVGELFF. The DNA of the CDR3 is TGTGCCAGCAGCCTACTGGGGGGGCCCAAGGTCGTCGGGGAGCTGTTTTTT. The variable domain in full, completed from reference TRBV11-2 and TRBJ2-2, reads EAGVAQSPRYKIIEKRQSVAFWCNPISGHATLYWYQQILGQGPKLLIQFQNNGVVDDSQLPKDRFSAERLKGVDSTLKIQPAKLEDSAVYLCASSLLGGPKVVGELFFGEGSRLTVL.